These 25 T cell receptor beta chains originate from one sample sequenced in a study of blood T cell repertoires in COVID-19. The method was immunoSEQ multiplex PCR; TCRdb's version includes in-frame clones alone and lacks a portion of them. The sample has approximately 37,000 clones, around 83% seen once. Sequenced sample: peripheral blood. These receptors originate from a man aged 60-69 years with active or convalescent COVID-19.

This chain uses TRBV19 with TRBJ1-5, with D possibly matching TRBD1 (5 bases). Germline CDR1 LNHDA, CDR2 SQIVND (reference sequence). V lost 5 bases, J lost 2 bases, and 25 bases lay in between. The CDR3 totals 19 residues. For the CDR3, the DNA is TGTGCCAGTAGTCTTTGGGACTTACAGGCTCCCAAGGGCAATCAGCCCCAGCATTTT. This sequence encodes CASSLWDLQAPKGNQPQHF.

This sequence joins TRBV6-6 and TRBJ1-2; a possible D gene is TRBD1 (5 bases). V was shortened by 2 bases and J by 1 base, with 8 bases between the two germline ends. Germline V lookup: CDR1 MNHNY, CDR2 SVGAGI (reference sequence). The CDR3 has 14 amino acids. The CDR3 is CASSYRTGNYGYTF. DNA for the CDR3: TGTGCCAGCAGTTACCGAACAGGTAACTATGGCTACACCTTC.

The rearrangement joins TRBV5-4 to TRBJ2-3; TRBD2 agrees at 12 bases. After removal of 4 bases from V and 6 bases from J, the junction contained 9 bases not matched to a gene. The CDR3 is made up of 16 amino acids. In germline, CDR1 is SGHNT, CDR2 YYREEE (reference sequence). The chain's CDR3 is CASSHGLAGKSDTQYF. DNA for the CDR3: TGTGCCAGCAGCCACGGACTAGCGGGAAAGTCGGATACGCAGTATTTT.

This chain uses TRBV5-1 with TRBJ2-1, with TRBD1 matching over 8 bases. The CDR3 length is 14 residues. Germline trimming cut 4 bases from V and 8 bases from J; bases unmatched to any gene: 8. Germline V gene lookup returns CDR1 SGHRS and CDR2 YFSETQ. CDR3 coding DNA: TGCGCCAGCAGCGATAGACAGGGGATCGATGAGCAGTTCTTC. Amino acid sequence: CASSDRQGIDEQFF.

This chain uses TRBV13 with TRBJ2-2; the match to TRBD2 covers 7 bases. The J segment lost 0 bases and the V segment lost 5 bases, leaving 6 bases of the junction unmatched. Germline V gene data show CDR1 as PRHDT and CDR2 as FYEKMQ (reference sequence). The CDR3 runs to 16 residues. The CDR3 spells CASSTRGTTNTGELFF. In DNA form, the CDR3 reads TGTGCCAGCAGCACCAGAGGGACTACGAACACCGGGGAGCTGTTTTTT.

This chain connects TRBV9 to TRBJ1-3; tentatively, D is TRBD1 (5 bases). This CDR3 has 16 residues. The germline CDR1 and CDR2 sequences are SGDLS and YYNGEE. The V end lost 2 bases, the J end lost 4 bases, and 16 bases lay between the germline ends. CDR3 bases: TGTGCCAGCAGCGTGGATCCCCTGGGGGGAGGAAACACCATATATTTT. It codes for CASSVDPLGGGNTIYF.

This chain links TRBV10-3 with TRBJ1-1, with D perhaps TRBD1 (6 bases). This CDR3 has 17 residues. The germline V and J ends were trimmed by 3 bases and 8 bases, with 25 bases remaining between them. The germline V gene encodes CDR1 ENHRY and CDR2 SYGVKD. The DNA for the CDR3 is TGTGCCATCAGTGACGGGTATAAGGTAGGGGGTCTCATCGAAGCTTTCTTT. This gives the protein CAISDGYKVGGLIEAFF.

The V gene is TRBV5-4, the J gene TRBJ2-5; 10 positions match TRBD2. This CDR3 is built from 16 residues. Germline V lookup: CDR1 SGHNT, CDR2 YYREEE (reference sequence). V trimming: 4 bases; J trimming: 1 base; junction bases outside the gene matches: 7. The CDR3 is CASSGGSGRPQETQYF. CDR3 in DNA: TGTGCCAGCAGCGGGGGTAGCGGGAGGCCCCAAGAGACCCAGTACTTC.

This clone was counted only a few times. The CDR3: CASSIRDSNEKLFF. CDR3 DNA sequence: TGTGCCAGCAGCATCCGGGACAGTAATGAAAAACTGTTTTTT. The chain is built from TRBV5-4 and TRBJ1-4, with 7 positions matching TRBD1. Per the germline V gene, CDR1 is SGHNT and CDR2 is YYREEE (reference sequence). After removal of 4 bases from V and 4 bases from J, the junction contained 4 bases not matched to a gene. This CDR3 contains 14 residues.

This clone appeared once. This sequence joins TRBV19 and TRBJ2-6, with 8 bases fitting TRBD2. Germline trimming cut 5 bases from V and 1 base from J; bases unmatched to any gene: 4. CDR3 size: 16 residues. Germline CDR1 and CDR2: LNHDA and SQIVND (reference sequence). CDR3 bases: TGTGCCAGTAGTCCTACGGGGGGGTCTGGGGCCAACGTCCTGACTTTC. This encodes CASSPTGGSGANVLTF. The whole variable domain, filled in from reference TRBV19 and TRBJ2-6, reads DGGITQSPKYLFRKEGQNVTLSCEQNLNHDAMYWYRQDPGQGLRLIYYSQIVNDFQKGDIAEGYSVSREKKESFPLTVTSAQKNPTAFYLCASSPTGGSGANVLTFGAGSRLTVL.

This clone was seen a few times. The chain carries TRBV30 and TRBJ2-7; TRBD2 aligns across 7 bases. The J segment lost 0 bases and the V segment lost 1 base, leaving 6 bases of the junction unmatched. CDR3 length: 15 amino acids. CDR1 is GTSNPN and CDR2 is SVGIG in the germline V gene (reference sequence). The CDR3 spells CAWSGRGGASYEQYV. CDR3 DNA sequence: TGTGCCTGGAGTGGTCGCGGGGGAGCCTCCTACGAGCAGTACGTC.

This clone has a handful of counts. V and J are TRBV12-5 and TRBJ2-5, with D tentatively TRBD1 (5 bases). V lost 6 bases and J 3 bases, leaving 11 bases between the germline ends. Germline V gene data show CDR1 as LGHNT and CDR2 as FRNRAP. CDR3 size: 13 residues. CDR3: CASGKGKKETQYF. CDR3 bases: TGTGCTAGTGGGAAGGGGAAAAAAGAGACCCAGTACTTC.

This chain joins TRBV4-3 and TRBJ2-3; D perhaps matches TRBD2 (6 bases). CDR3 length equals 14 residues. Trimming took 5 bases from V and 2 from J, leaving 11 bases between them. Germline values: CDR1 LGHNA, CDR2 YSLEER. The CDR3 here is CASSSSGDTDTQYF. CDR3 in DNA: TGCGCCAGCAGCAGTAGCGGAGACACAGATACGCAGTATTTT.

This rearrangement joins TRBV25-1 to TRBJ2-1, with 11 bases matching TRBD2. The CDR3 contains 17 residues. The V gene end was trimmed by 4 bases and the J gene end by 4 bases; junction bases not matched to a gene: 9. In germline, CDR1 is MGHDK, CDR2 SYGVNS. The CDR3 sequence is CASSVKTSGELYNEQFF. CDR3 in DNA: TGTGCCAGCAGTGTAAAGACTAGCGGGGAACTATACAATGAGCAGTTCTTC.

The chain is built from TRBV27 and TRBJ2-7; TRBD1 matches at 9 bases. After removal of 6 bases from V and 7 bases from J, the junction contained 25 bases not matched to a gene. The CDR3 sequence is 19 residues long. The germline gives CDR1 MNHEY, CDR2 SMNVEV (reference sequence). The CDR3 here is CASSPKLDRGLSLPGEQYV. CDR3 DNA: TGTGCCAGCAGCCCTAAACTCGACAGGGGGTTAAGCCTACCGGGAGAGCAGTACGTC.

This clone came up a few times. V gene TRBV6-5 combines with J gene TRBJ2-7; TRBD2 agrees at 7 bases. The ends lost 5 bases at V and 7 bases at J; junction bases unmatched: 8. This CDR3 has 13 residues. The germline CDR1 and CDR2 sequences are MNHEY and SVGAGI. The CDR3 protein is CASSLLLGGEQYV. The CDR3 DNA sequence: TGTGCCAGCAGTCTATTACTCGGGGGGGAGCAGTACGTC.

V and J are TRBV29-1 and TRBJ1-1, with TRBD1 matching over 7 bases. The CDR3 sequence is 11 residues long. V lost 4 bases and J lost 10; bases outside the gene matches: 6. The germline CDR1 and CDR2 sequences are SQVTM and ANQGSEA. CDR3 sequence: CSVGGGQRAFF. Written as DNA, the CDR3 is TGCAGCGTTGGTGGGGGACAGCGAGCTTTCTTT.

The chain combines TRBV5-4 with TRBJ2-1, with 7 nucleotides matching TRBD2. V lost 3 bases to trimming and J lost 0 bases; unmatched junction nucleotides: 9. The CDR3 is made up of 17 amino acids. Germline assignment: CDR1 SGHNT and CDR2 YYREEE (reference sequence). The CDR3 is CASSWKKGLGSYNEQFF. The CDR3 DNA reads TGTGCCAGCAGCTGGAAAAAAGGACTAGGCTCCTACAATGAGCAGTTCTTC.

The chain uses TRBV25-1 and TRBJ1-2, with 8 bases aligning to TRBD1. Germline-derived CDR1 and CDR2 are MGHDK and SYGVNS. This CDR3 contains 15 residues. V lost 1 base to trimming and J lost 6 bases; unmatched junction nucleotides: 7. This CDR3 is CASSESSRGPNGYTF. DNA of the CDR3: TGTGCCAGCAGTGAATCGAGCAGGGGGCCGAATGGCTACACCTTC.

This chain uses TRBV4-1 with TRBJ2-5, with 8 bases lining up with TRBD1. Trimming took 2 bases from V and 1 from J; bases not matched to a gene: 3. The CDR3 length is 15 residues. From germline, CDR1 is MGHRA and CDR2 YSYEKL. Here the CDR3 DNA reads TGCGCCAGCAGCCAAACCGGGACAGGCCAAGAGACCCAGTACTTC. Protein sequence: CASSQTGTGQETQYF.

This chain joins TRBV19 and TRBJ1-1, with 8 bases fitting TRBD1. Unmatched junction bases numbered 8, after V lost 5 bases and J lost 0 bases. This CDR3 comprises 16 residues. CDR1 is LNHDA and CDR2 is SQIVND in the germline V gene (reference sequence). Here the CDR3 reads CASSLRGRGVNTEAFF. The CDR3 DNA reads as TGTGCCAGTAGTCTCAGGGGGCGAGGGGTGAACACTGAAGCTTTCTTT.

This chain's CDR3 is CASSAGIGTEAFF. The CDR3 DNA follows: TGTGCCAGCTCCGCGGGGATCGGCACTGAAGCTTTCTTT. The chain has TRBV18 and TRBJ1-1; D gene ambiguous. Deletions cut 6 bases from V and 4 bases from J, with 12 bases between. The CDR3 spans 13 residues. Germline CDR1 reads KGHSH; CDR2 reads LQKENI.

The chain has TRBV19 and TRBJ1-1; D call uncertain. The V gene lost 2 bases and the J gene lost 0 bases, with 16 bases spanning the gap. The V gene's germline CDR1 is LNHDA and CDR2 SQIVND (reference sequence). The CDR3 sequence is 17 residues long. CDR3 protein: CASSISGVPGMNTEAFF. DNA of the CDR3: TGTGCCAGTAGTATAAGTGGGGTCCCCGGGATGAACACTGAAGCTTTCTTT.

V gene TRBV5-5 combines with J gene TRBJ2-7; 7 bases agree with TRBD1. V lost 0 bases to trimming and J lost 8 bases; unmatched junction nucleotides: 8. The germline gives CDR1 SGHKS, CDR2 YYEKEE (reference sequence). The length of the CDR3 is 14 residues. CDR3 in DNA: TGTGCCAGCAGCTTGGGCCAGGGGGAAGGCAAGCAGTACGTC. Protein product: CASSLGQGEGKQYV.

The chain recombines TRBV9 with TRBJ1-1; 8 bases are a match to TRBD1. The junction had 10 bases not matched to a gene; V was cut back by 0 bases and J by 3 bases. The CDR3 has 17 amino acids. Per germline, CDR1 SGDLS and CDR2 YYNGEE. CDR3: CASSVGQGAVGDTEAFF. The CDR3 DNA reads as TGTGCCAGCAGCGTAGGTCAGGGGGCGGTTGGTGACACTGAAGCTTTCTTT.